This is a list of T cell receptor beta chains from one sample in a study of shared clonotypes between healthy human individuals. Generated by immunoSEQ multiplex PCR, the TCRdb table keeps only in-frame clones and is missing some. The repertoire includes 600,000 or so clones, 85% to 95% of them detected once, and approximately 0.11% sits in the top ten. Sequenced input: naive CD8+ T cells sorted from blood. The receptors originated from a woman in her 30s in good health. The conserved cysteine and the conserved F or W are not part of the CDR3 here. The order of the fields is J gene, clone size, V gene, D gene, CDR3 protein. A D gene is named only where the DNA matches it firmly. Clone size, where shown, is once, few, many, or a class for clones that have expanded.

j_call: TRBJ2-1
clone_size: -
v_call: TRBV28
d_call: -
cdr3_aa: ASSLTESRYNEQF

j_call: TRBJ2-7
clone_size: -
v_call: TRBV25-1
d_call: -
cdr3_aa: ASSHKPGPSYEQY

j_call: TRBJ2-7
clone_size: -
v_call: TRBV7-2
d_call: -
cdr3_aa: ASSSGLGSDEQY

j_call: TRBJ2-3
clone_size: once
v_call: TRBV27
d_call: TRBD2
cdr3_aa: ASSLSAGTNTDTQY

j_call: TRBJ1-3
clone_size: -
v_call: TRBV25-1
d_call: TRBD1
cdr3_aa: ASSESPTDRGGNTIY

j_call: TRBJ2-1
clone_size: -
v_call: TRBV27
d_call: -
cdr3_aa: ASSLTASRSYNEQF

j_call: TRBJ2-7
clone_size: -
v_call: TRBV28
d_call: -
cdr3_aa: ASSPWDRTYEQY

j_call: TRBJ1-2
clone_size: -
v_call: TRBV30
d_call: TRBD1
cdr3_aa: AWSVQGQGLLNYGYT

j_call: TRBJ2-3
clone_size: -
v_call: TRBV27
d_call: TRBD1
cdr3_aa: ASKSGQEADTQY

j_call: TRBJ2-7
clone_size: -
v_call: TRBV27
d_call: TRBD2
cdr3_aa: ASSLSPGAGVYEQY

j_call: TRBJ2-7
clone_size: -
v_call: TRBV13
d_call: TRBD1
cdr3_aa: ASSLTSGTGLY

j_call: TRBJ2-7
clone_size: once
v_call: TRBV30
d_call: TRBD1
cdr3_aa: AWATGTGRYEQY

j_call: TRBJ1-5
clone_size: -
v_call: TRBV27
d_call: -
cdr3_aa: ASSKGALSNQPQH

j_call: TRBJ2-1
clone_size: -
v_call: TRBV9
d_call: TRBD2
cdr3_aa: ASSDAFQAGLYNEQF

j_call: TRBJ2-1
clone_size: -
v_call: TRBV5-1
d_call: TRBD2
cdr3_aa: ASSWDPSGKTYNEQF

j_call: TRBJ2-7
clone_size: -
v_call: TRBV28
d_call: TRBD2
cdr3_aa: ASSSGLAGYEQY

j_call: TRBJ1-3
clone_size: -
v_call: TRBV5-4
d_call: -
cdr3_aa: ASSFVGDSGNTIY

j_call: TRBJ1-2
clone_size: once
v_call: TRBV28
d_call: -
cdr3_aa: ASSFLGGSYGYT

j_call: TRBJ2-7
clone_size: -
v_call: TRBV19
d_call: TRBD2
cdr3_aa: ASSPSTGLALYEQY

j_call: TRBJ2-3
clone_size: -
v_call: TRBV7-9
d_call: -
cdr3_aa: ASSPRTTSTDTQY

j_call: TRBJ2-5
clone_size: -
v_call: TRBV19
d_call: TRBD2
cdr3_aa: ASGRLAGGSRETQY

j_call: TRBJ2-1
clone_size: -
v_call: TRBV19
d_call: TRBD2
cdr3_aa: ASSISPGLANEQF

j_call: TRBJ2-7
clone_size: -
v_call: TRBV2
d_call: TRBD1
cdr3_aa: ASSKLNRGPNYEQY

j_call: TRBJ2-6
clone_size: -
v_call: TRBV10-3
d_call: -
cdr3_aa: AISEFFGGRSGANVLT

j_call: TRBJ2-1
clone_size: -
v_call: TRBV4-1
d_call: -
cdr3_aa: ASRTRESSYNEQF

j_call: TRBJ2-7
clone_size: -
v_call: TRBV7-9
d_call: -
cdr3_aa: ASSLSPYEQY